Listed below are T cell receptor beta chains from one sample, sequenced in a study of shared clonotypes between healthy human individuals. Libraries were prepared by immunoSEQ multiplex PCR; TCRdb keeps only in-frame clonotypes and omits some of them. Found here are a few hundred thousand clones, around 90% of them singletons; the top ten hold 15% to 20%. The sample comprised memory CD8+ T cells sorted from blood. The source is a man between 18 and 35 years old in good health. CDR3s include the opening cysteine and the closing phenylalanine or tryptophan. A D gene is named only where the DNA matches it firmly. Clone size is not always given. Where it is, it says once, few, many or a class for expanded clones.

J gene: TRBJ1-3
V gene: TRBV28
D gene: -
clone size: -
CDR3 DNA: TGTGCCAGCAGTTTTAGACTGGCCGGGGACACCATATATTTT
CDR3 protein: CASSFRLAGDTIYF

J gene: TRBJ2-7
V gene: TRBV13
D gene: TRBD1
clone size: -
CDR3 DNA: TGTGCCAGCAGCCCCGGGCAGGGGGAGTACGAGCAGTACTTC
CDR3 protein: CASSPGQGEYEQYF

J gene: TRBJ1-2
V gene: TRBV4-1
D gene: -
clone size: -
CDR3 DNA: TGCGCCAGCAGCGCGCAGGGGAGCGACTATGGCTACACCTTC
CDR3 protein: CASSAQGSDYGYTF

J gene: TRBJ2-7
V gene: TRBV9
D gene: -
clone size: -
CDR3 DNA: TGTGCCAGCAGCGTAGGGACAGCATCCTACGAGCAGTACTTC
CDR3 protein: CASSVGTASYEQYF

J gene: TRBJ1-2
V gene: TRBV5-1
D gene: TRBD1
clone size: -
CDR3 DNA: TGCGCCAGCAGCTTGGCCCGGGACAGGGATCCGTATGGCTACACCTTC
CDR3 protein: CASSLARDRDPYGYTF

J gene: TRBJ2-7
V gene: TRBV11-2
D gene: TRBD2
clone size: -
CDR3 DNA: TGTGCCAGCAGCTCCCCAACTAGCGAGACCTCCTACGAGCAGTACTTC
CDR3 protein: CASSSPTSETSYEQYF

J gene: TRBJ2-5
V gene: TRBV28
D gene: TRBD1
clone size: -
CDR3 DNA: TGTGCCAGCAGCCGCCGACAGGGTTTTAAAGAGACCCAGTACTTC
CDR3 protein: CASSRRQGFKETQYF

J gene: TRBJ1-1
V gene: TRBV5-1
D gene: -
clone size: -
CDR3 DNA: TGCGCCAGCAGCTTGGAGGCAGCCGGAGGGAACACTGAAGCTTTCTTT
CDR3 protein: CASSLEAAGGNTEAFF

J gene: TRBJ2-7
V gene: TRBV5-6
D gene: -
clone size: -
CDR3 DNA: TGTGCCAGCAGCCTGGGCGGCCACTCCTACGAGCAGTACTTC
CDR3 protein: CASSLGGHSYEQYF

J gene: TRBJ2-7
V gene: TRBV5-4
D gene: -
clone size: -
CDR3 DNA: TGTGCCAGCAGCCGTGCGAGCTCCTACGAGCAGTACTTC
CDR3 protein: CASSRASSYEQYF

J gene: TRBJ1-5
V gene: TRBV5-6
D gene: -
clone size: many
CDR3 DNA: TGTGCCAGCAGCTTGGGGGGCGGATATAGCAATCAGCCCCAGCATTTT
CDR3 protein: CASSLGGGYSNQPQHF

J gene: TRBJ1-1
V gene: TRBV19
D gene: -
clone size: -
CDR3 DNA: TGTGCCAGTAGTATAGATGGACTCCGGTACACTGAAGCTTTCTTT
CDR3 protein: CASSIDGLRYTEAFF

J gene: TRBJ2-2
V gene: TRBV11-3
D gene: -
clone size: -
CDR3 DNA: TGTGCCAGCAGTTTGGCCGGGGCCGGGGAGCTGTTTTTT
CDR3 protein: CASSLAGAGELFF

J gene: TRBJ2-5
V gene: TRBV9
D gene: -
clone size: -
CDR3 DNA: TGTGCCAGCAGCCCGCAGGGGGGACAAGAGACCCAGTACTTC
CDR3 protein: CASSPQGGQETQYF

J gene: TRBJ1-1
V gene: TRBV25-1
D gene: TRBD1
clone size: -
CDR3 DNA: TGTGCCAGCACCCCAGGGGGGAACACTGAAGCTTTCTTT
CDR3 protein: CASTPGGNTEAFF

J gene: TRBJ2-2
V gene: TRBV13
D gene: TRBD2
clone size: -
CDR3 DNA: TGTGCCAGCAGCGTCGCGGGAGGAGACACCGGGGAGCTGTTTTTT
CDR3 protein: CASSVAGGDTGELFF